The clone carrying this T cell receptor (beta chain) was observed many times. The antigen remains unidentified. With 8 bases removed from V and 0 bases from J, the gap between germline ends came to 13 bases. This CDR3 spans 14 amino acids. The entry originates in a study of regulatory T cells in long-lasting Graves disease. Time point described: newly diagnosed GD, antithyroid drugs for less than 3 months. Generation of the TCR library employed RNA extracted from PBMCs. TCR beta libraries were built with iRepertoire HTBI primers and Arm-PCR of CDR3 regions. Original methodology: Sample data revealed approximately 62 TRBV and some 14 TRBJ segments. TCRdb reprocessed the multiplex PCR reads via MiXCR and lists one record per CDR3 protein. TCRdb, rather than the study authors, made the V and J calls. The sample carries 200,000 to 250,000 distinct CDR3 sequences, around 19% recorded once. Study outcomes and limitations: The number of shared public clonotypes was higher in persistent patients (about 3,000) than new patients (more than 850). Less diverse TCR repertoires were seen in persistent Graves' patients than in newly diagnosed ones. Repertoires from persistent disease leaned toward TRBV28, TRBJ1-2 and TRBJ2-5.

The chain couples TRBV12-3 or TRBV12-4 to TRBJ1-1, with D unclear. This TCR was recovered from a female donor with Graves disease. The sample in question was peripheral blood mononuclear cells (PBMCs), obtained at new diagnosis, from a patient treated with antithyroid drugs. This chain's CDR3 is CASSRRPVNTEAFF. In DNA, the CDR3 is TGTGCCAGCTCACGGAGACCTGTGAACACTGAAGCTTTCTTT.